Listed below are T cell receptor beta chains from one sample, sequenced in a study of shared clonotypes between healthy human individuals. Assay: immunoSEQ multiplex PCR; the TCRdb copy retains only in-frame clones and omits some. The sample lists about 1 million clones, 70% to 80% occurring once. The sample comprised memory CD4+ T cells sorted from blood. The receptor source for this set is a man younger than 35 in good health. Both conserved end residues are part of each CDR3. D genes are given only for firm matches. Some rows mark clone size as missing; the rest say once, few, many or name a class of expanded clone.

TRBV27	once	NA	TRBJ2-5	CASSLTIASKKTQYF	TGTGCCAGCAGTTTAACTATTGCGAGCAAGAAGACCCAGTACTTC
TRBV30	NA	TRBD1	TRBJ1-2	CAWRHGTGNYGYTF	TGTGCCTGGAGGCACGGGACAGGGAACTATGGCTACACCTTC
TRBV21-1	NA	NA	TRBJ2-4	CASTWTGGWYKNIQYF	TGTGCCAGCACGTGGACAGGGGGGTGGTATAAAAACATTCAGTACTTC
TRBV2	once	NA	TRBJ1-3	CASSERQPTSGNTIYF	TGTGCCAGCAGTGAGAGGCAGCCTACCTCTGGAAACACCATATATTTT
TRBV28	once	NA	TRBJ1-6	CASTLRNSPLHF	TGTGCCAGCACCCTCCGAAATTCACCCCTCCACTTT
TRBV2	few	NA	TRBJ1-4	CASLNRDANEKLFF	TGTGCCAGCTTAAACCGGGACGCTAATGAAAAACTGTTTTTT
TRBV5-4	NA	NA	TRBJ1-2	CASSSEGGEGYTF	TGTGCCAGCAGCTCGGAAGGGGGAGAAGGCTACACCTTC
TRBV7-2	few	NA	TRBJ1-5	CASSLGGVLRDQPQHF	TGTGCCAGCAGCTTAGGCGGCGTCTTACGGGATCAGCCCCAGCATTTT
TRBV6-6	once	TRBD1	TRBJ1-2	CASSHTGGPSYGYTF	TGTGCCAGCAGCCACACAGGGGGCCCCTCCTATGGCTACACCTTC
TRBV6-4	NA	NA	TRBJ2-7	CASSDSELRGHEQYF	TGTGCCAGCAGTGACTCGGAATTACGGGGGCACGAGCAGTACTTC
TRBV5-1	NA	TRBD2	TRBJ2-1	CASSLTSGGAYRQQFF	TGCGCCAGCAGCCTGACTAGCGGGGGGGCCTATCGTCAGCAGTTCTTC
TRBV16	NA	TRBD2	TRBJ2-5	CASSQQLAGYLETQYF	TGTGCCAGCAGCCAACAACTAGCGGGGTATTTGGAGACCCAGTACTTC
TRBV5-3	NA	NA	TRBJ1-1	CARRHTRGQMNTEAFF	TGTGCCAGAAGACACACTCGGGGACAAATGAACACTGAAGCTTTCTTT
TRBV6-1	NA	NA	TRBJ1-6	CASSEGQVQRSPLHF	TGTGCCAGCAGTGAAGGACAGGTACAGCGTTCACCCCTCCACTTT
TRBV6-6	NA	NA	TRBJ1-6	CASSYSNRVESPLHF	TGTGCCAGCAGTTACTCGAACAGGGTAGAGTCACCCCTCCACTTT
TRBV7-2	NA	TRBD1	TRBJ1-2	CASSGDRGTNYGYTF	TGTGCCAGCAGCGGGGACAGGGGAACTAACTATGGCTACACCTTC
TRBV5-6	NA	TRBD1	TRBJ2-3	CASSTRQGIRADTQYF	TGTGCCAGCAGCACCCGACAGGGGATCCGAGCAGATACGCAGTATTTT
TRBV7-9	NA	NA	TRBJ2-7	CASTLAQYEQYF	TGTGCCAGCACCCTCGCCCAGTACGAGCAGTACTTC
TRBV9	few	TRBD2	TRBJ2-2	CASSDSSGPHTGELFF	TGTGCCAGCAGCGACTCTAGCGGACCTCACACCGGGGAGCTGTTTTTT
TRBV6-6	NA	NA	TRBJ1-3	CASSYSTVSSGNTIYF	TGTGCCAGCAGTTACTCGACGGTTAGCTCTGGAAACACCATATATTTT
TRBV10-3	NA	TRBD2	TRBJ2-3	CAISETSGRTDTQYF	TGTGCCATCAGTGAAACTAGCGGGAGGACAGATACGCAGTATTTT
TRBV5-8	NA	NA	TRBJ1-2	CASRDGTVYGYTF	TGTGCCAGCAGGGATGGGACGGTCTATGGCTACACCTTC
TRBV6-6	NA	NA	TRBJ2-1	CASSLSGLGDNEQFF	TGTGCCAGCAGTCTGAGCGGGCTTGGAGACAATGAGCAGTTCTTC
TRBV7-2	NA	TRBD2	TRBJ2-7	CASSLSSGGSYEQYF	TGTGCCAGCAGCTTGTCTAGCGGGGGCAGCTACGAGCAGTACTTC
TRBV5-1	NA	NA	TRBJ1-4	CASSLLENEKLFF	TGCGCCAGCAGCTTGTTAGAAAATGAAAAACTGTTTTTT
TRBV5-4	NA	TRBD2	TRBJ2-1	CASSSGASGGSYNEQFF	TGTGCCAGCAGTTCAGGGGCTAGCGGGGGGTCTTACAATGAGCAGTTCTTC
TRBV9	once	NA	TRBJ2-1	CASSVATGAGRRVNEQFF	TGTGCCAGCAGCGTAGCTACTGGGGCGGGGAGAAGGGTCAATGAGCAGTTCTTC
TRBV5-1	NA	NA	TRBJ2-3	CASSLAQGGRDTQYF	TGCGCCAGCAGCTTGGCACAGGGAGGCAGGGATACGCAGTATTTT
TRBV7-2	NA	NA	TRBJ2-3	CASTTGAYPDTQYF	TGTGCCAGCACCACGGGGGCTTATCCAGATACGCAGTATTTT
TRBV10-3	few	NA	TRBJ1-1	CAISEPTVNTEAFF	TGTGCCATCAGTGAGCCGACGGTGAACACTGAAGCTTTCTTT
TRBV19	NA	TRBD2	TRBJ2-1	CASASVAGYNYNEQFF	TGTGCCAGTGCGTCGGTAGCGGGTTATAACTACAATGAGCAGTTCTTC
TRBV27	once	NA	TRBJ2-3	CASSLYRTDTQYF	TGTGCCAGCAGTTTATACCGCACAGATACGCAGTATTTT
TRBV19	few	NA	TRBJ1-5	CASSGGGQPQHF	TGTGCCAGTAGTGGAGGGGGGCAGCCCCAGCATTTT
TRBV7-9	NA	NA	TRBJ2-7	CASSLAGFEQYF	TGTGCCAGCAGCTTAGCAGGGTTCGAGCAGTACTTC
TRBV10-3	NA	TRBD1	TRBJ1-1	CAIRGQMNTEAFF	TGTGCCATCAGGGGACAGATGAACACTGAAGCTTTCTTT
TRBV28	NA	NA	TRBJ1-5	CASSLSGAIWQPQHF	TGTGCCAGCAGTTTATCGGGGGCGATTTGGCAGCCCCAGCATTTT
TRBV6-1	few	NA	TRBJ2-7	CASSAWADEQYF	TGTGCCAGCAGTGCCTGGGCGGACGAGCAGTACTTC
TRBV30	few	NA	TRBJ1-1	CAWSVGVVTEAFF	TGTGCCTGGAGTGTCGGGGTTGTCACTGAAGCTTTCTTT
TRBV28	NA	TRBD1	TRBJ1-1	CASSTPGTGNTEAFF	TGTGCCAGCAGTACACCCGGGACAGGGAACACTGAAGCTTTCTTT
TRBV5-1	NA	NA	TRBJ1-2	CASSQGLRGYTF	TGCGCCAGCAGCCAGGGTTTACGAGGCTACACCTTC
TRBV6-5	NA	NA	TRBJ2-2	CASSITGLTGELFF	TGTGCCAGCAGTATCACAGGGTTAACCGGGGAGCTGTTTTTT
TRBV11-2	NA	NA	TRBJ1-1	CASSTLPGTEAFF	TGTGCCAGCAGCACCCTACCGGGGACTGAAGCTTTCTTT
TRBV2	once	NA	TRBJ2-7	CASSDGRGGEQYF	TGTGCCAGCAGTGATGGCCGGGGCGGCGAGCAGTACTTC
TRBV5-1	NA	NA	TRBJ1-4	CASSLAGQSNEKLFF	TGCGCCAGCAGCTTGGCCGGCCAGAGTAATGAAAAACTGTTTTTT
TRBV2	once	NA	TRBJ1-4	CASRFRPAANEKLFF	TGTGCCAGCAGGTTTCGCCCGGCGGCTAATGAAAAACTGTTTTTT
TRBV10-3	NA	TRBD1	TRBJ2-3	CAISEGTGSTDTQYF	TGTGCCATCAGTGAGGGGACAGGGAGCACAGATACGCAGTATTTT
TRBV7-8	NA	TRBD1	TRBJ1-1	CASSSGTGDVIAFF	TGTGCCAGCAGCTCAGGGACAGGGGATGTAATAGCTTTCTTT
TRBV2	NA	NA	TRBJ1-2	CASSGTSGGGYTF	TGTGCCAGCAGCGGGACATCGGGAGGGGGCTACACCTTC
TRBV7-9	NA	NA	TRBJ2-2	CASSLTGKRTGELFF	TGTGCCAGCAGCTTAACGGGAAAGCGGACCGGGGAGCTGTTTTTT
TRBV5-4	once	TRBD1	TRBJ1-2	CASRAGGEANYGYTF	TGTGCCAGCAGGGCAGGGGGCGAGGCTAACTATGGCTACACCTTC
TRBV7-2	NA	NA	TRBJ1-2	CASSAAGTRQLNGYTF	TGTGCCAGCAGCGCAGCCGGGACACGACAATTGAATGGCTACACCTTC
TRBV2	NA	TRBD1	TRBJ1-6	CASSRGGGNNSPLHF	TGTGCCAGCAGCCGAGGGGGCGGTAATAATTCACCCCTCCACTTT
TRBV6-5	NA	NA	TRBJ1-1	CASSYGDKSTEAFF	TGTGCCAGCAGTTATGGTGACAAATCCACTGAAGCTTTCTTT
TRBV1	NA	NA	TRBJ2-5	CTSSLPTSGGYETQYF	TGCACCAGCAGCCTTCCGACTAGCGGGGGGTATGAGACCCAGTACTTC
TRBV19	NA	NA	TRBJ1-6	CASRNPSGVGSPLHF	TGTGCCAGTAGAAACCCTTCCGGGGTTGGATCACCCCTCCACTTT
TRBV29-1	NA	NA	TRBJ2-1	CSFQTSSYNEQFF	TGCAGCTTCCAGACGAGCTCCTACAATGAGCAGTTCTTC